Listed below are T cell receptor beta chains from one sample, sequenced in a study of shared clonotypes between healthy human individuals. Sequenced by immunoSEQ multiplex PCR; TCRdb stores in-frame clones only, minus some. Of more than 600,000 clones in the sample, 90% to 95% are singletons; the top ten hold 24%. The sample was naive CD8+ T cells sorted from blood. The source is a man aged 30 to 39 in good health. Each CDR3 is given with its conserved first and last residue. D genes are given only for firm matches. Some rows mark clone size as missing; the rest say once, few, many or name a class of expanded clone.

TRBV28	once	TRBJ1-3	NA	TGTGCCAGCAGTTTTGGCGTAAAGAGCTCTGGAAACACCATATATTTT	CASSFGVKSSGNTIYF
TRBV5-1	NA	TRBJ2-1	NA	TGCGCCAGCAGCTTGGTAGGATCCCCCCAGGGTGAGCAGTTCTTC	CASSLVGSPQGEQFF
TRBV28	NA	TRBJ2-7	TRBD1	TGTGCCAGCAGTCAAATTCCGGGACAGGGAAAAGAGCAGTACTTC	CASSQIPGQGKEQYF
TRBV6-5	NA	TRBJ2-7	NA	TGTGCCAGCAGTTACACACAAACCTACGAGCAGTACTTC	CASSYTQTYEQYF
TRBV9	NA	TRBJ2-2	NA	TGTGCCAGCAGCGCAGGACCCAGCGCGAACACCGGGGAGCTGTTTTTT	CASSAGPSANTGELFF
TRBV7-2	NA	TRBJ1-1	NA	TGTGCCAGCAGCCCAAACACCGACACTGAAGCTTTCTTT	CASSPNTDTEAFF
TRBV5-6	once	TRBJ1-4	NA	TGTGCCAGCAGCTTGTGGGTCTCTGAAAAACTGTTTTTT	CASSLWVSEKLFF
TRBV7-8	NA	TRBJ2-5	NA	TGTGCCAGCAGCACTTGGGAAAGGGGCGCTGAGACCCAGTACTTC	CASSTWERGAETQYF
TRBV21-1	NA	TRBJ2-7	NA	TGTGCCAGCACCCGGCTAGCCACGTGCTACGAGCAGTACTTC	CASTRLATCYEQYF
TRBV5-5	NA	TRBJ2-2	NA	TGTGCCAGCAGCTTGGTAGGCAACACCGGGGAGCTGTTTTTT	CASSLVGNTGELFF
TRBV27	NA	TRBJ2-7	NA	TGTGCCAGCAGTTTAAGAGGCAGGGGACTCTACGAGCAGTACTTC	CASSLRGRGLYEQYF
TRBV27	NA	TRBJ2-1	TRBD2	TGTGCCAGCAGTTTACGTCCGGCTAGCGGGAGTAGGGATGAGCAGTTCTTC	CASSLRPASGSRDEQFF
TRBV7-6	NA	TRBJ2-7	NA	TGTGCCAGCAGCTTAAAGTCGGCATTGTACAACTCCTACGAGCAGTACTTC	CASSLKSALYNSYEQYF
TRBV27	NA	TRBJ2-7	TRBD1	TGTGCCAGCAATCCTCGGGACAGGCCCCTAAGCGAGCAGTACTTC	CASNPRDRPLSEQYF
TRBV14	NA	TRBJ2-5	TRBD1	TGTGCCAGCAGCCAAGTTCAGACAGGGGTCCAAGAGACCCAGTACTTC	CASSQVQTGVQETQYF
TRBV7-9	NA	TRBJ2-7	NA	TGTGCCAGCAGCTTAGAATCCGTCGAGCAGTACTTC	CASSLESVEQYF
TRBV7-9	NA	TRBJ2-2	TRBD1	TGTGCCAGCAGCGAGTTGGGACAGGTCGGCACCGGGGAGCTGTTTTTT	CASSELGQVGTGELFF
TRBV10-3	NA	TRBJ2-7	NA	TGTGCCATTAGGACTGACTCCTACGAGCAGTACTTC	CAIRTDSYEQYF
TRBV11-2	once	TRBJ2-7	NA	TGTGCCAGCAGCTTCAGCCCAAGCTCCTACGAGCAGTACTTC	CASSFSPSSYEQYF
TRBV7-9	NA	TRBJ2-7	TRBD2	TGTGCCAGCAGCCCCAGCGGGAGGGCCTACGAGCAGTACTTC	CASSPSGRAYEQYF
TRBV2	NA	TRBJ2-7	TRBD2	TGTGCCAGCAGTGGACTAGCGGGTCCCTCCTACGAGCAGTACTTC	CASSGLAGPSYEQYF
TRBV7-2	NA	TRBJ2-5	NA	TGTGCCAGCAGCTTCGGCCGGACGGCACTGGGAGAGACCCAGTACTTC	CASSFGRTALGETQYF
TRBV19	once	TRBJ2-1	TRBD2	TGTGCCAGTGCACCTGGACTAGCGGCCTACAATGAGCAGTTCTTC	CASAPGLAAYNEQFF
TRBV14	NA	TRBJ2-3	NA	TGTGCCAGCAGCCCCTCGGGAACAGATACGCAGTATTTT	CASSPSGTDTQYF
TRBV2	NA	TRBJ2-7	TRBD2	TGTGCCAGCTGGACTAGCGGGAACTACGAGCAGTACTTC	CASWTSGNYEQYF
TRBV4-3	NA	TRBJ2-1	TRBD2	TGCGCCAGCAGCCAAGAGCTAGCGGGAGGGCCAAGGGATGAGCAGTTCTTC	CASSQELAGGPRDEQFF
TRBV14	NA	TRBJ2-1	NA	TGTGCCAGCAGCCCGGCGATGACCCTAGGGCGTCGCTACAATGAGCAGTTCTTC	CASSPAMTLGRRYNEQFF
TRBV2	NA	TRBJ1-1	TRBD1	TGTGCCAGCAGACAGGGGGTCGCTGAAGCTTTCTTT	CASRQGVAEAFF
TRBV27	NA	TRBJ2-7	TRBD1	TGTGCCAGCAGTCTGGGGACAGGGTTGCTCTACGAGCAGTACTTC	CASSLGTGLLYEQYF
TRBV20-1	NA	TRBJ2-1	NA	TGCAGTGCTAGCAATGAGCAGTTCTTC	CSASNEQFF
TRBV9	NA	TRBJ2-1	TRBD1	TGTGCCAGCAGCGAGGGGACAGGGATTGAGCAGTTCTTC	CASSEGTGIEQFF
TRBV5-6	NA	TRBJ2-2	TRBD1	TGTGCCAGCAGCTTCCGGGACAGCAGTAACACCGGGGAGCTGTTTTTT	CASSFRDSSNTGELFF
TRBV27	NA	TRBJ2-1	NA	TGTGCCAGCAGTTTAAGGCAGGACTACAATGAGCAGTTCTTC	CASSLRQDYNEQFF
TRBV4-1	NA	TRBJ1-1	NA	TGCGCCAGCAGCCAAGATCAGGGGTACACTGAAGCTTTCTTT	CASSQDQGYTEAFF
TRBV2	NA	TRBJ2-7	NA	TGTGCCAGCAGTGAATTTCGGGCCTCCTACGAGCAGTACTTC	CASSEFRASYEQYF
TRBV7-9	NA	TRBJ2-7	NA	TGTGCCAGCAGCTTTACAGCAGACTACGAGCAGTACTTC	CASSFTADYEQYF
TRBV7-9	NA	TRBJ1-1	NA	TGTGCCAGCAGCTTAGCTCTCGCGGTTGAAGCTTTCTTT	CASSLALAVEAFF
TRBV29-1	NA	TRBJ2-7	TRBD2	TGCAGCGTTGAATTGACTAGCGATGCCTACGAGCAGTACTTC	CSVELTSDAYEQYF
TRBV27	NA	TRBJ2-1	TRBD2	TGTGCCAGCAGTCTCCTAGCGGGAGCCCGCAATGAGCAGTTCTTC	CASSLLAGARNEQFF
TRBV11-3	NA	TRBJ2-2	TRBD2	TGTGCCAGCAGCTTCAATTCCACTAGCGGGATAGGGGAGTGGGGGGAGCTGTTTTTT	CASSFNSTSGIGEWGELFF
TRBV5-8	NA	TRBJ1-4	TRBD1	TGTGCCAGCAGCTTGGCGGACAGGGGTTATGAAAAACTGTTTTTT	CASSLADRGYEKLFF
TRBV5-5	NA	TRBJ2-3	TRBD2	TGTGCCAGCAGCCAGCCGACTAGCGGCCTCACAGATACGCAGTATTTT	CASSQPTSGLTDTQYF
TRBV7-6	NA	TRBJ2-1	NA	TGTGCCAGCAGCTTAGGCGGCGGCGGGCGTTTCTACAATGAGCAGTTCTTC	CASSLGGGGRFYNEQFF
TRBV2	few	TRBJ2-7	NA	TGTGCCAGCAGTGACCCCAGCGAGCAGTACTTC	CASSDPSEQYF
TRBV27	NA	TRBJ2-7	TRBD1	TGTGCCAGCAGTTTCTTTGGGACAGGCCCCTACGAGCAGTACTTC	CASSFFGTGPYEQYF